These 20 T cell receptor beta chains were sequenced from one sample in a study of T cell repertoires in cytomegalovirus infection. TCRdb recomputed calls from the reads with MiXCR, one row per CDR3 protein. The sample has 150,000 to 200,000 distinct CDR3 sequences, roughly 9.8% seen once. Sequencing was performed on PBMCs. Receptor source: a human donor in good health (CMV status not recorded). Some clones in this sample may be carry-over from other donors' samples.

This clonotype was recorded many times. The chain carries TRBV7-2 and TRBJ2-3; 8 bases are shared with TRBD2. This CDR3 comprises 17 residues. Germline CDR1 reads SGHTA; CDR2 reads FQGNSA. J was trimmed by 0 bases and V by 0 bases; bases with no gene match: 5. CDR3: CASSLAVTSGSTDTQYF. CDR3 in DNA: TGTGCCAGCAGCTTAGCCGTAACTAGCGGAAGCACAGATACGCAGTATTTT.

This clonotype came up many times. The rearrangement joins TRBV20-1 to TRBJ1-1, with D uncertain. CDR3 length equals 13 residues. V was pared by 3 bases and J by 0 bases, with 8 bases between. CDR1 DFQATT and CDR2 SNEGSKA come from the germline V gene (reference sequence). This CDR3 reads CSASGPLNTEAFF. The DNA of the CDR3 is TGCAGTGCTAGTGGCCCCTTGAACACTGAAGCTTTCTTT.

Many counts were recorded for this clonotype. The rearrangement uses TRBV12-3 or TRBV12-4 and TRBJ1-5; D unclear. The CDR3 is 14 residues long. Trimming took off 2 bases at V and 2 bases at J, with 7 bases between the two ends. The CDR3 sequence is CASSLNRGNQPQHF. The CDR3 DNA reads TGTGCCAGCAGTTTAAATCGGGGCAATCAGCCCCAGCATTTT.

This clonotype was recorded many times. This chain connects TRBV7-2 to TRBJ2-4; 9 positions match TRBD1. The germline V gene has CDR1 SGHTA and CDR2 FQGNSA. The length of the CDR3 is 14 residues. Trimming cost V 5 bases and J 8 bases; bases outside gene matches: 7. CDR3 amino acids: CASSPQGAPDIQYF. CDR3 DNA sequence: TGTGCCAGCAGCCCACAGGGGGCGCCGGACATTCAGTACTTC.

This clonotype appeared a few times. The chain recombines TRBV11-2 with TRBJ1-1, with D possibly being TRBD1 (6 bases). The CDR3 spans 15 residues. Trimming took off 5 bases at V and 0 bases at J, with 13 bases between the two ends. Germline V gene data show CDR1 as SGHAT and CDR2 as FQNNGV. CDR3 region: CASSPGQFLNTEAFF. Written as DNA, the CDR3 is TGTGCCAGCAGCCCAGGACAGTTCTTGAACACTGAAGCTTTCTTT.

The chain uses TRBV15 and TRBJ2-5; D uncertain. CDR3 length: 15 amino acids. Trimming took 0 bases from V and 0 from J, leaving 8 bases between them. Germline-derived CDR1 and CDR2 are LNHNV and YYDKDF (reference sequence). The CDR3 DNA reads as TGTGCCACCAGCAGAGATCAAGCCAACCAAGAGACCCAGTACTTC. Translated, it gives CATSRDQANQETQYF.

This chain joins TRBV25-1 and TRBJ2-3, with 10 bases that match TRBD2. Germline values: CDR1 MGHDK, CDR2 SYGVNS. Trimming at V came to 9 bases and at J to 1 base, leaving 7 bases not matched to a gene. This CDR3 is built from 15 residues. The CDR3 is CASSQTSGRTDTQYF. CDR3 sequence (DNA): TGTGCCAGTTCGCAGACTAGCGGGCGCACAGATACGCAGTATTTT.

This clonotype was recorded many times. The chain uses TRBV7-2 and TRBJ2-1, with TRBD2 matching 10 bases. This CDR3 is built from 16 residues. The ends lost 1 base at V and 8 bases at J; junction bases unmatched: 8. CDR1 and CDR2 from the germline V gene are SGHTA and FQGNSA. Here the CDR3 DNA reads TGTGCCAGCAGCTTAGAGGCTAGCGGGAGATTCTATGAGCAGTTCTTC. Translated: CASSLEASGRFYEQFF.

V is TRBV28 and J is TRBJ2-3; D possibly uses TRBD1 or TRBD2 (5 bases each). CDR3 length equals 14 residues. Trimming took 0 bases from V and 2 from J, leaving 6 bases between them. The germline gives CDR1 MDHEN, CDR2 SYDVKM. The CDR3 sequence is CASSLWGDTDTQYF. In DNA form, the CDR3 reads TGTGCCAGCAGTTTATGGGGGGACACAGATACGCAGTATTTT.

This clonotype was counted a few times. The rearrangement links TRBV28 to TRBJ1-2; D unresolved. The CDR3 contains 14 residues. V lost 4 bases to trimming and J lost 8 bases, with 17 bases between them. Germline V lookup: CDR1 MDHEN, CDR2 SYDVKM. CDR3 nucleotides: TGTGCCAGCAGTTCCGTCTCGGACCGTGCGGGCTACACCTTC. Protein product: CASSSVSDRAGYTF.

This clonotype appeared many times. The CDR3 DNA reads TGTGCCAGCAGTTACGTCGCGGGACAGGGAAATCAGCCCCAGCATTTT. It encodes CASSYVAGQGNQPQHF. The chain is built from TRBV6-2 or TRBV6-3 and TRBJ1-5; TRBD1 matches 9 bases. V lost 2 bases, J lost 4 bases, and 6 bases stayed unmatched. Germline-derived CDR1 and CDR2 are MNHEY and SVGEGT. The CDR3 is 16 amino acids.

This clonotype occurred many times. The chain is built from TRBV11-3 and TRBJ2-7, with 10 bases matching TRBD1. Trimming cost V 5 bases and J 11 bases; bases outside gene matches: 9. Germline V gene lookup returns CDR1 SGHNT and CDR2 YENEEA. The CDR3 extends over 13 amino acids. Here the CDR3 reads CASSQSRGQGEYF. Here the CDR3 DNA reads TGTGCCAGCAGCCAATCGAGAGGACAGGGGGAGTACTTC.

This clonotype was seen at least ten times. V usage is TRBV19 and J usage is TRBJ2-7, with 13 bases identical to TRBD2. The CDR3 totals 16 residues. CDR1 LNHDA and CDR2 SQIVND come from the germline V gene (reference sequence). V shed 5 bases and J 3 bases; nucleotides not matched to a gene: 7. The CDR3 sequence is CASSAGLAGVRYEQYF. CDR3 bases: TGTGCCAGTAGTGCCGGACTAGCGGGAGTTCGCTACGAGCAGTACTTC.

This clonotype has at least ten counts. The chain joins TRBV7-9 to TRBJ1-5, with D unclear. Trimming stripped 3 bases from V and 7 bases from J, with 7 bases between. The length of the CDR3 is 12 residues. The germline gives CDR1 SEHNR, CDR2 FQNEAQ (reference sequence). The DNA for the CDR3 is TGTGCCAGCAGCTTCGAGGGCCAGCCCCAGCATTTT. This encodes CASSFEGQPQHF.

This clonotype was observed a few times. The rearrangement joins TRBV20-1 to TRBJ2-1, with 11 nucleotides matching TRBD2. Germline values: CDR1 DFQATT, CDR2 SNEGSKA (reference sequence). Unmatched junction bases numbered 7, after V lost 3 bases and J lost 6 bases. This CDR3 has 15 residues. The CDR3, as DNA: TGCAGTGCTAGGGGGATTAGCGGGAGGGCCAATGAGCAGTTCTTC. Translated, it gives CSARGISGRANEQFF.

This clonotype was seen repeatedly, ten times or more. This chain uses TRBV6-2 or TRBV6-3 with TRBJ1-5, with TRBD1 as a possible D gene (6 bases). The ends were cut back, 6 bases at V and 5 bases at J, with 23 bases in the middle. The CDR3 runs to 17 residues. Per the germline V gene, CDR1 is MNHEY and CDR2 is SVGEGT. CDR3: CASSPRTFRGRDQPQHF. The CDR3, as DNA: TGTGCCAGCAGCCCACGTACCTTCAGGGGCCGGGATCAGCCCCAGCATTTT.

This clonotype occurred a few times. The CDR3 nucleotides read TGTGCCAGCAGCTTCTTTCCGGGACAGGGGGTATATGGCTACACCTTC. Amino acid sequence: CASSFFPGQGVYGYTF. This rearrangement joins TRBV5-5 to TRBJ1-2; 11 nucleotides line up with TRBD1. Germline V gene lookup returns CDR1 SGHKS and CDR2 YYEKEE (reference sequence). V shed 2 bases, J shed 5 bases, and the junction held 8 bases outside the gene matches. The CDR3 consists of 16 residues.

CDR3 protein: CASSPKEGLAVNEQFF. The CDR3 coding sequence is TGTGCCAGCAGCCCCAAGGAGGGACTAGCGGTGAATGAGCAGTTCTTC. The chain employs TRBV7-6 and TRBJ2-1; TRBD2 aligns across 11 bases. The CDR3 has 16 amino acids. V trimming: 5 bases; J trimming: 7 bases; junction bases outside the gene matches: 10. Germline V gives CDR1 SGHVS, CDR2 FNYEAQ.

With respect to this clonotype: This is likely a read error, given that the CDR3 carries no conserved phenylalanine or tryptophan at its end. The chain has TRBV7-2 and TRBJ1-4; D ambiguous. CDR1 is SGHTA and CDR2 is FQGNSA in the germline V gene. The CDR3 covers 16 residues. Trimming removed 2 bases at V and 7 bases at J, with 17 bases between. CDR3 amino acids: CASSLKGEGKAEKLFI. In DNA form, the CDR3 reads TGTGCCAGCAGCTTAAAGGGCGAAGGGAAGGCTGAAAAACTGTTTATT.

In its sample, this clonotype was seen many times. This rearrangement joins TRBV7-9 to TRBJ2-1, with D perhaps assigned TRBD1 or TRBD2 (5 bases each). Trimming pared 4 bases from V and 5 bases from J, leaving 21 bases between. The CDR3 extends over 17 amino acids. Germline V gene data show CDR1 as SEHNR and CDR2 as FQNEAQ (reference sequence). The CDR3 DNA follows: TGTGCCAGCAGCTCATTCGCCACGGGACGGATAAACAATGAGCAGTTCTTC. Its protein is CASSSFATGRINNEQFF.